A selection of T cell receptor beta chains follows, all from one sample in a study of blood T cell repertoires in COVID-19. The data were produced by immunoSEQ multiplex PCR, yet TCRdb's version contains in-frame clones alone and is incomplete. Altogether about 250,000 clones are present, roughly 88% being singletons, with the ten largest covering approximately 6%. The sequenced sample was peripheral blood. The receptors shown here come from a woman of 80 years or more with COVID-19, enrolled during active disease. Both conserved end residues are part of each CDR3. D genes are given only for firm matches. For some rows the clone size is stated as once, few or many, or as a class when expanded; others skip it.

>-|TRBV7-2|TRBD1|TRBJ1-3
TGTGCCAGCAGCCAAGGACAGGGCATTGTCACCATATATTTT
CASSQGQGIVTIYF
>few|TRBV9|-|TRBJ1-5
TGTGCCAGCAGCCCCTCCCCACGTCCCCTAGAACAGGGCCAATATAGCAATCAGCCCCAGCATTTT
CASSPSPRPLEQGQYSNQPQHF
>-|TRBV6-2/TRBV6-3|TRBD1|TRBJ1-5
TGTGCCAGCAGTTCTATTGGGACAGCCAATCAGCCCCAGCATTTT
CASSSIGTANQPQHF
>-|TRBV7-3|-|TRBJ2-2
TGTGCCAGCAGCTCCTTCGGGGCCGGGGAGCTGTTTTTT
CASSSFGAGELFF
>-|TRBV5-4|TRBD1|TRBJ1-2
TGTGCCAGCAGCCTACGGGACAGGGCGTGGGGCTACACCTTC
CASSLRDRAWGYTF
>-|TRBV6-4|TRBD1|TRBJ2-3
TGTGCCAGCAGAACACAGGGGGCGTCAGATACGCAGTATTTT
CASRTQGASDTQYF
>-|TRBV7-7|-|TRBJ1-1
TGTGCTAGCAGCTTGAGTCAGAACACTGAAGCTTTCTTT
CASSLSQNTEAFF
>-|TRBV19|-|TRBJ2-2
TGTGCCAGTAGTAGCTTGGCGGGGGCTATGACCGGGGAGCTGTTTTTT
CASSSLAGAMTGELFF
>-|TRBV2|TRBD1|TRBJ2-1
TGTGCCAGCAGATCGGGACAGGTATTCAATGAGCAGTTCTTC
CASRSGQVFNEQFF
>-|TRBV5-1|TRBD2|TRBJ2-5
TGCGCCAGCAAGACTAGCGGGGGGGCGAGGGAGACCCAGTACTTC
CASKTSGGARETQYF
>-|TRBV5-6|-|TRBJ1-1
TGTGCCAGCAGCTTACGGGGATGGGGCACTGAAGCTTTCTTT
CASSLRGWGTEAFF
>-|TRBV5-5|-|TRBJ1-1
TGTGCCAGCAGCTTGGATCTAGGAGCTTTCTTT
CASSLDLGAFF
>once|TRBV30|TRBD1|TRBJ1-6
TGTGCCTGGACCTCGACAGGGTCGGCTTCACCCCTCCACTTT
CAWTSTGSASPLHF
>-|TRBV5-1|TRBD2|TRBJ2-3
TGCGCCAGCAGCGCCACAGCGGGGTCAGATACGCAGTATTTT
CASSATAGSDTQYF
>once|TRBV28|-|TRBJ1-2
TGTGCCAGCCAAAAGGGGCAGAACCTTAACTATGGCTACACCTTC
CASQKGQNLNYGYTF
>few|TRBV6-5|TRBD1|TRBJ1-5
TGTGCCAGCAGTCCGCGGACAGGGCTGCCCGCTTTT
CASSPRTGLPAF
>-|TRBV19|-|TRBJ1-2
TGTGCCAGTAGTATCTTAAGTCGGGATGAGGTTGGCTACACCTTC
CASSILSRDEVGYTF
>once|TRBV19|TRBD1|TRBJ1-5
TGTGCCAGTAAAACCGGGACAGATAATCAGCCCCAGCATTTT
CASKTGTDNQPQHF
>-|TRBV7-2|TRBD2|TRBJ2-1
TGTGCCAGCAGCTTAGGTCCGGGGGGATATTACAATGAGCAGTTCTTC
CASSLGPGGYYNEQFF
>-|TRBV19|TRBD2|TRBJ2-3
TGTGCCAGTAGTTCCCGGACTAGCGGGGGAACCATTGCCGATACGCAGTATTTT
CASSSRTSGGTIADTQYF
>-|TRBV7-2|-|TRBJ2-4
TGTGCCAGCAGCTTTAGGGGGGGGTCGGCCAAAAACATTCAGTACTTC
CASSFRGGSAKNIQYF
>-|TRBV28|-|TRBJ2-1
TGTGCCAGCAGTCAACAGGGAAATGAGCAGTTCTTC
CASSQQGNEQFF
>-|TRBV5-1|TRBD1|TRBJ2-5
TGCGCCAGCAGCTTGGTAGGGACAGGGTCAGAGACCCAGTACTTC
CASSLVGTGSETQYF
>-|TRBV29-1|-|TRBJ1-1
TGCAGCGTAAGTTGGGGGGGCACTGAAGCTTTCTTT
CSVSWGGTEAFF
>-|TRBV7-9|TRBD2|TRBJ2-3
TGTGCCAGCAGCTCTGGACTAGCGGCCTCCACAGATACGCAGTATTTT
CASSSGLAASTDTQYF
>-|TRBV6-5|-|TRBJ2-1
TGTGCCAGCAGTTACCAGGGATACAATGAGCAGTTCTTC
CASSYQGYNEQFF
>-|TRBV7-8|TRBD1|TRBJ1-1
TGTGCCAGCAGCTCGCCGAGGACAGGCATTTCGGGCGCTTTCTTT
CASSSPRTGISGAFF
>-|TRBV6-5|TRBD1|TRBJ1-2
TGTGCCAGCAGTTACCGGGGACAGGGCTATGGCTACACCTTC
CASSYRGQGYGYTF
>-|TRBV19|-|TRBJ2-7
TGTGCCAGTAGTACTACAGGGAAAGAGCAGTACTTC
CASSTTGKEQYF
>-|TRBV10-2|-|TRBJ1-2
TGCGCCAGCAGGGACAACACTAACTATGGCTACACCTTC
CASRDNTNYGYTF
>-|TRBV2|-|TRBJ2-5
TGTGCCAGTCGGACAGATCAAGAGACCCAGTACTTC
CASRTDQETQYF
>once|TRBV30|-|TRBJ1-4
TGTGCCTGGGGGGTGACAGAGTTCGAAAAACTGTTTTTT
CAWGVTEFEKLFF
>-|TRBV10-3|TRBD2|TRBJ2-1
TGTGCCATCAGTGGAAAGCGGGGGGTGGACGAGCAGTTCTTC
CAISGKRGVDEQFF
>-|TRBV30|TRBD2|TRBJ2-1
TGTGCCTGGAGTTTCTTAGCGGGGGGGCGGAATGAGCAGTTCTTC
CAWSFLAGGRNEQFF
>-|TRBV30|TRBD2|TRBJ2-2
TGTGCCTGGAGCTACGGGACTAGGGCGGGTCAAACGAACACCGGGGAGCTGTTTTTT
CAWSYGTRAGQTNTGELFF
>-|TRBV21-1|-|TRBJ2-7
TGTGCCAGCAGCAACCGACAGGGGGGCTACGAGCAGTGCTTC
CASSNRQGGYEQCF
>-|TRBV4-2|-|TRBJ1-5
TGTGCCAGCAGCCAAGAATCTAATCAGCCCCAGCATTTT
CASSQESNQPQHF